A single count supports the clone carrying this T cell receptor beta chain. Extraction of genomic DNA in unsorted samples used approximately 94 million PBMCs. This sample is drawn from a study of shared clonotypes between healthy human individuals. In the study overall: The cohort had a couple of women and three men, ages 18 to 49.

As handled by the study authors: Filtering differed, since immunoSEQ gave only junction sequences and no quality scores. TCRdb keeps only in-frame clones here, not all; method: immunoSEQ multiplex PCR. That table gives V, J and clone size, and the DNA gave D and trimming. The sample has about 490,000 clones, 60% to 85% seen once. The receptor was isolated from a woman aged 40 to 55 in good health. Some clones in this sample may be carry-over from other donors' samples. The specimen sequenced was PBMCs.

The CDR3: CASSSDSVQSEKLFF. CDR3 DNA: TGCGCCAGCAGCTCGGACAGCGTGCAAAGTGAAAAACTGTTTTTT. The gene calls are TRBV5-1 and TRBJ1-4; perhaps TRBD1 as D (6 bases). The CDR3 extends over 15 amino acids. Trimming removed 3 bases from V and 7 bases from J, with 16 bases in between. CDR1 is SGHRS, CDR2 YFSETQ, per germline.